What follows is one T cell receptor beta chain and its context. This entry is derived from a study of T cells in localized non-small cell lung cancer. TCRdb's table, derived via immunoSEQ multiplex PCR, lists solely in-frame clones and lacks some. Among around 1,700 clones listed, approximately 30% were seen once. Germline loops: CDR1 KGHSH, CDR2 LQKENI. This CDR3 is 15 amino acids long. Deletions cut 3 bases from V and 4 bases from J, with 15 bases between. This specimen was normal lung tissue next to the tumor, taken before any cancer treatment. The chain uses TRBV18 and TRBJ1-2; D perhaps matches TRBD1 (5 bases). The clonotype was recovered from a woman aged 40-69 years with stage III lung adenocarcinoma. The chain's CDR3 is CASSPGPGTFYGYTF. The CDR3 DNA reads TGTGCCAGCTCACCCGGCCCCGGGACTTTCTATGGCTACACCTTC.